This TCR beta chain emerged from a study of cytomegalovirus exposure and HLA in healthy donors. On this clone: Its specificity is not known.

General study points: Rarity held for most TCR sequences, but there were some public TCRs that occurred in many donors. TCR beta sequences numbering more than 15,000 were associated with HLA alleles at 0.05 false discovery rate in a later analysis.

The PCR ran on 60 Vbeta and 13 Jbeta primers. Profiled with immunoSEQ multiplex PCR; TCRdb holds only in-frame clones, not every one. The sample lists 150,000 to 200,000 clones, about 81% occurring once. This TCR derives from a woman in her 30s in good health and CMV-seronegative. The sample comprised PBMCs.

CDR3 sequence reads: CASSLVLDDTQYF. CDR3 DNA: TGCGCCAGCAGCTTGGTACTAGATGATACGCAGTATTTT. The V call is TRBV5-1, the J call TRBJ2-3; TRBD2 is a possible D gene (5 bases). Trimming removed 0 bases at V and 6 bases at J, with 8 bases between. The germline gives CDR1 SGHRS, CDR2 YFSETQ. The CDR3 consists of 13 residues.